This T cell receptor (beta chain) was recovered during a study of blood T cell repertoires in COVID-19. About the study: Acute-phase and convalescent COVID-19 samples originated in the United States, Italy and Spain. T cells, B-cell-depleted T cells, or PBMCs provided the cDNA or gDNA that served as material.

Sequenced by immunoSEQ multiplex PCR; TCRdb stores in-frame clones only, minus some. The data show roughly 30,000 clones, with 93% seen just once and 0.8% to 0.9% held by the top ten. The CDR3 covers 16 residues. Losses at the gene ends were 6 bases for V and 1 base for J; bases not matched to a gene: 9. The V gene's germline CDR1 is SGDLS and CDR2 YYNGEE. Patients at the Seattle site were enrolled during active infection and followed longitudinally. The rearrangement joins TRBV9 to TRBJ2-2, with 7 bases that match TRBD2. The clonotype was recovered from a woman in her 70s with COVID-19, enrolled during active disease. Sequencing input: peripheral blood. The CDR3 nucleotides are TGTGCCAGCACAATCGGGACTACTCAGAACACCGGGGAGCTGTTTTTT. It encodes CASTIGTTQNTGELFF.